A single sample is the source of the 17 T cell receptor beta chains below, sequenced in a study of shared clonotypes between healthy human individuals. Here immunoSEQ multiplex PCR was the method, and the copy in TCRdb shows in-frame clones only, minus some. This repertoire shows hundreds of thousands of clones, less than 85% found once; its top ten account for about 1.7%. Sequencing was done on a sample of memory CD4+ T cells sorted from blood. Subset in this sample: CD45RA-negative fraction. These receptors all come from a woman aged 25 to 39 in good health.

Written as DNA, the CDR3 is TGTGCCAGCAGCTTAGACGGCGGAGCGGGGGGGTACAATGAGCAGTTCTTC. Residues: CASSLDGGAGGYNEQFF. The chain carries TRBV11-3 and TRBJ2-1, with TRBD2 matching 10 bases. The CDR3 loop spans 17 amino acids. CDR1 is SGHNT, CDR2 YENEEA, per germline. V shed 0 bases, J shed 4 bases, and the junction held 6 bases outside the gene matches.

Here the CDR3 DNA reads TGTGCCAGCAGCAAAGAGCGGCCTTCCCCTTTCAATCAGCCCCAGCATTTT. This translates into CASSKERPSPFNQPQHF. The V and J genes are TRBV21-1 and TRBJ1-5. TRBV21-1 is described as a pseudogene. CDR3 size: 17 residues.

The chain links TRBV30 to TRBJ2-2; D is possibly TRBD1 (6 bases). Germline V gives CDR1 GTSNPN, CDR2 SVGIG (reference sequence). V dropped 2 bases and J dropped 0 bases, with 13 bases sitting between them. This CDR3 has 16 amino acids. CDR3 region: CAWSIGTLANTGELFF. The CDR3, as DNA: TGTGCCTGGAGTATAGGGACACTTGCGAACACCGGGGAGCTGTTTTTT.

The chain couples TRBV19 to TRBJ2-3; no firm D call. Germline CDR1 reads LNHDA; CDR2 reads SQIVND (reference sequence). The CDR3 length is 14 residues. The V and J ends lost 4 bases and 1 base respectively, with 9 bases between them. CDR3 residues: CASSTIDGTDTQYF. CDR3 bases: TGTGCCAGTAGTACAATAGACGGCACAGATACGCAGTATTTT.

Comments on this clone: This same CDR3 is encoded by further DNA sequences in the sample. V gene TRBV11-3 combines with J gene TRBJ2-1; either TRBD1 or TRBD2 may fit D (6 bases each). Trimming stripped 1 base from V and 12 bases from J, with 10 bases between. The CDR3 is made up of 12 amino acids. Per the germline V gene, CDR1 is SGHNT and CDR2 is YENEEA. The CDR3 protein is CASSLVGGLQFF. CDR3 DNA: TGTGCCAGCAGCTTAGTAGGGGGGTTGCAGTTCTTC.

The chain employs TRBV19 and TRBJ2-2; TRBD1 matches at 9 bases. V shed 4 bases and J 4 bases; nucleotides not matched to a gene: 7. CDR3 length equals 16 residues. Germline CDR1 LNHDA, CDR2 SQIVND (reference sequence). DNA for the CDR3: TGTGCCAGTAGTACTGGACAGGGGCTAGTCACCGGGGAGCTGTTTTTT. It specifies CASSTGQGLVTGELFF.

This chain connects TRBV4-2 to TRBJ1-5, with D tentatively TRBD1 (6 bases). The germline V gene encodes CDR1 LGHNA and CDR2 YNFKEQ. This CDR3 has 15 residues. V dropped 4 bases and J dropped 5 bases, with 15 bases sitting between them. CDR3 nucleotides: TGTGCCAGCAGCCGATTCGACAGGAGTGATCAGCCCCAGCATTTT. Translating it yields CASSRFDRSDQPQHF.

This clone was seen only a few times. V is TRBV28 and J is TRBJ1-5, with a weak D call TRBD1 (5 bases). CDR1 and CDR2 from the germline V gene are MDHEN and SYDVKM. The CDR3 is made up of 14 amino acids. V lost 5 bases, J lost 2 bases, and 10 bases lay in between. CDR3 amino acids: CASSGGLGNQPQHF. The CDR3 DNA reads as TGTGCCAGCAGTGGGGGGTTAGGCAATCAGCCCCAGCATTTT.

This clone was observed a handful of times. The chain combines TRBV27 with TRBJ2-7; 13 bases agree with TRBD2. The junction had 10 bases not matched to a gene; V was cut back by 2 bases and J by 3 bases. The CDR3 has 18 residues. CDR1 MNHEY and CDR2 SMNVEV come from the germline V gene (reference sequence). The CDR3 sequence is CASSLRPGGLAGDYEQYF. The CDR3 region has the DNA TGTGCCAGCAGTTTACGCCCCGGAGGACTAGCGGGAGACTACGAGCAGTACTTC.

This clone was observed a handful of times. V is TRBV6-1 and J is TRBJ1-1; TRBD1 aligns across 8 bases. Per germline, CDR1 MNHNS and CDR2 SASEGT. The CDR3 runs to 12 residues. The junction had 5 bases not matched to a gene; V was cut back by 6 bases and J by 8 bases. CDR3 bases: TGTGCCAGCAGCCGGGACAGGACCGAAGCTTTCTTT. Translation gives CASSRDRTEAFF.

This clone was found once. The V and J genes are TRBV19 and TRBJ1-5, with D unresolved. V lost 3 bases and J lost 2, with 14 bases in between. The CDR3 loop spans 16 amino acids. CDR1 and CDR2 from the germline V gene are LNHDA and SQIVND (reference sequence). CDR3 sequence reads: CASSMQVGSGNQPQHF. DNA of the CDR3: TGTGCCAGTAGTATGCAGGTGGGGTCTGGCAATCAGCCCCAGCATTTT.

Comments on this clone: Other DNA sequences in this sample translate to the same CDR3. The chain joins TRBV5-1 to TRBJ1-4; the match to TRBD1 covers 11 bases. The CDR3 spans 14 residues. With V trimmed by 2 bases and J by 7 bases, 1 base remained unmatched. The V gene's germline CDR1 is SGHRS and CDR2 YFSETQ. The CDR3 DNA follows: TGCGCCAGCAGCTTCGGGACAGGGGGTGAAAAACTGTTTTTT. As protein: CASSFGTGGEKLFF.

This chain links TRBV5-1 with TRBJ1-4; 8 positions agree with TRBD1. The V and J ends lost 4 bases and 5 bases, in that order; junction bases with no gene match: 7. The CDR3 runs to 15 residues. Germline lookup yields CDR1 SGHRS and CDR2 YFSETQ. The CDR3 DNA reads TGCGCCAGCAGCGGGCAGGACAGGGTAAATGAAAAACTGTTTTTT. This gives the protein CASSGQDRVNEKLFF.

The J gene is TRBJ2-7, the V gene TRBV19; perhaps TRBD2 as D (6 bases). CDR3 length equals 18 residues. Per germline, CDR1 LNHDA and CDR2 SQIVND (reference sequence). Trimming stripped 4 bases from V and 6 bases from J, with 28 bases between. The CDR3 sequence is CASSKVLPGAGQFTEQYF. The CDR3 DNA reads TGTGCCAGTAGTAAAGTTCTTCCAGGTGCGGGGCAATTTACCGAGCAGTACTTC.

Comment on this clone: Distinct nucleotide sequences in the sample also encode this CDR3. The gene calls are TRBV5-1 and TRBJ2-2, with D maybe TRBD2 (5 bases). Germline V gives CDR1 SGHRS, CDR2 YFSETQ. V was cut by 0 bases and J by 4 bases, with 7 bases left in between. This CDR3 has 14 residues. The CDR3 sequence is CASSLGGGTGELFF. CDR3 bases: TGCGCCAGCAGCTTGGGAGGAGGCACCGGGGAGCTGTTTTTT.

The chain joins TRBV19 to TRBJ2-2, with 7 bases fitting TRBD1. V dropped 5 bases and J dropped 6; count of bases not matched to a gene: 15. CDR1 LNHDA and CDR2 SQIVND come from the germline V gene (reference sequence). The length of the CDR3 is 17 residues. CDR3 loop: CASSLIQGVGRAGELFF. DNA for the CDR3: TGTGCCAGTAGTCTCATCCAGGGGGTAGGAAGGGCCGGGGAGCTGTTTTTT.

The V gene is TRBV28, the J gene TRBJ2-7; D not certain. From germline, CDR1 is MDHEN and CDR2 SYDVKM. The CDR3 runs to 15 residues. V gave up 10 bases and J gave up 2 bases, with 21 bases separating them. CDR3 loop: CATKHPAGFPYEQYF. The CDR3 DNA reads as TGTGCCACGAAGCATCCAGCCGGGTTCCCCTACGAGCAGTACTTC.